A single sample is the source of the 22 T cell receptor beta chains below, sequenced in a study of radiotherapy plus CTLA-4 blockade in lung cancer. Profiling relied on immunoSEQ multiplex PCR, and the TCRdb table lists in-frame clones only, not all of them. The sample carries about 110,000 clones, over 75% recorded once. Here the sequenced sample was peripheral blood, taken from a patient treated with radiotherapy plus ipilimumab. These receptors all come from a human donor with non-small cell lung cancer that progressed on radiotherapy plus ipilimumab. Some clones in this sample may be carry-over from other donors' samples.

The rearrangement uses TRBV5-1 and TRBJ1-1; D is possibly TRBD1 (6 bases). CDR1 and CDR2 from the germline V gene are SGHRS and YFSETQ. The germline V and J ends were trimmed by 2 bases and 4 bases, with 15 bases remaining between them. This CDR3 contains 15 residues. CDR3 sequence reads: CASSLFQDSSTEAFF. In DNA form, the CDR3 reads TGCGCCAGCAGCTTATTCCAGGACAGTTCCACTGAAGCTTTCTTT.

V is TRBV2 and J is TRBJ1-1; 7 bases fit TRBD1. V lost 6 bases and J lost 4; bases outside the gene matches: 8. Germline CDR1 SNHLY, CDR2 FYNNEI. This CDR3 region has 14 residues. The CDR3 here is CASRDNRDSTEAFF. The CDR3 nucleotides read TGTGCCAGCAGGGATAACCGGGACAGCACTGAAGCTTTCTTT.

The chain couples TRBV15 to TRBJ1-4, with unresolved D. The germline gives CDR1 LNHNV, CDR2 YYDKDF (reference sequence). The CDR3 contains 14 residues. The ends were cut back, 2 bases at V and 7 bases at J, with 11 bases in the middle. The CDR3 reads CATSRSRVLEKLFF. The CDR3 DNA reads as TGTGCCACCAGCAGAAGCCGGGTCCTTGAAAAACTGTTTTTT.

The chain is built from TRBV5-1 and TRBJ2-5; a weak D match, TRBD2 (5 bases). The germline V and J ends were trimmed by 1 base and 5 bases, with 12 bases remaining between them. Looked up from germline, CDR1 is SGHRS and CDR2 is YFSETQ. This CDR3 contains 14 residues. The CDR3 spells CASSLSGYRETQYF. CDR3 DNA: TGCGCCAGCAGCTTGAGCGGTTACCGGGAGACCCAGTACTTC.

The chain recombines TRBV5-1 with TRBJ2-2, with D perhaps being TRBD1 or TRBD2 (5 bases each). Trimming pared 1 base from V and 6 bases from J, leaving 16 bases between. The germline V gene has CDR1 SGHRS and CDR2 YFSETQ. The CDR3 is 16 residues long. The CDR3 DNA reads TGCGCCAGCAGCTTGAACGGGGCCTCGCTCGCCGGGGAGCTGTTTTTT. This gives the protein CASSLNGASLAGELFF.

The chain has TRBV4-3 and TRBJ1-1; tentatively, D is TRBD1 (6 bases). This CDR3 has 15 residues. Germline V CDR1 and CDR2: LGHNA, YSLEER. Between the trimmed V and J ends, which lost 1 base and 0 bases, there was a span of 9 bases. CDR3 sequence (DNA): TGCGCCAGCAGCCAAGTTGCAGGGGTGAACACTGAAGCTTTCTTT. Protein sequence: CASSQVAGVNTEAFF.

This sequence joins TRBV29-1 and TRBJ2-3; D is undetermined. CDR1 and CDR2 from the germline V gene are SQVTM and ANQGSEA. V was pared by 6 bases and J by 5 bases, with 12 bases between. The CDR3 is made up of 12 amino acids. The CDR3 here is CSVGSRRDTQYF. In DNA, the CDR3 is TGCAGCGTCGGGTCCCGACGAGATACGCAGTATTTT.

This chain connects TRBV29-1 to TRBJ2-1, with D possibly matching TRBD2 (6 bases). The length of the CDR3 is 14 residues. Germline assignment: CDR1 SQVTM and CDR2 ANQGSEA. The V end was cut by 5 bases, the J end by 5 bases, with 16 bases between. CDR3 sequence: CSVLGLPSNNEQFF. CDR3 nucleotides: TGCAGCGTTTTGGGACTTCCTTCGAACAATGAGCAGTTCTTC.

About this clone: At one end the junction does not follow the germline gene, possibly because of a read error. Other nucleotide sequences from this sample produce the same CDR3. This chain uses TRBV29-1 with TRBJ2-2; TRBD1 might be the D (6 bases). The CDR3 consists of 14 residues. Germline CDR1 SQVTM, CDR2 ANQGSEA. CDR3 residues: CSVGRTANTGELFF. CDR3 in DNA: TGCAGCGTTGGGAGGACAGCGAACACCGGGGAACTGTTTTTT.

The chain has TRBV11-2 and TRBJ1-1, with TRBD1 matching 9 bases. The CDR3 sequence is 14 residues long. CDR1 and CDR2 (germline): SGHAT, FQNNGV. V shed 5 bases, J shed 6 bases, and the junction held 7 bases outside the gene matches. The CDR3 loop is CASSVRDRDAEAFF. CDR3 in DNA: TGTGCCAGCAGCGTCCGGGACAGGGACGCTGAAGCTTTCTTT.

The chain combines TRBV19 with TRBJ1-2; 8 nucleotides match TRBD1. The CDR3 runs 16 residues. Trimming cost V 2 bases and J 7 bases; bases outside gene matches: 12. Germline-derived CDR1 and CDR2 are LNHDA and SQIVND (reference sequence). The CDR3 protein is CASSIWSRTGTRGYTF. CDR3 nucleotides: TGTGCCAGTAGTATATGGTCTCGGACAGGGACGCGTGGCTACACCTTC.

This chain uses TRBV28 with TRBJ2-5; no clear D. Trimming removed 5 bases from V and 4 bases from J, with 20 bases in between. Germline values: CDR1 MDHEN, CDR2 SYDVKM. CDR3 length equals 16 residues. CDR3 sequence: CASSQIPLGRTETQYF. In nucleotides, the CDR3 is TGTGCCAGCAGTCAAATACCCCTCGGGCGTACAGAGACCCAGTACTTC.

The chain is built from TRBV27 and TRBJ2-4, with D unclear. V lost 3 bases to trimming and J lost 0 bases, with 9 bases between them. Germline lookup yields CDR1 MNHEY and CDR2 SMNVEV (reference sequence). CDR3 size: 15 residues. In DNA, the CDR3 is TGTGCCAGCAGTTTTCCAGAAGTAGCCAAAAACATTCAGTACTTC. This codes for CASSFPEVAKNIQYF.

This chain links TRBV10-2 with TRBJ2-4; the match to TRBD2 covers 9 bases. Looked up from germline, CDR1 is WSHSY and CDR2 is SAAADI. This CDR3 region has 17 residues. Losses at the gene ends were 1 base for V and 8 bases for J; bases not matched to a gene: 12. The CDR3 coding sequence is TGCGCCAGCAGTGAGTTCGACATGGGACTAGCTTCCCACATTCAGTACTTC. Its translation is CASSEFDMGLASHIQYF.

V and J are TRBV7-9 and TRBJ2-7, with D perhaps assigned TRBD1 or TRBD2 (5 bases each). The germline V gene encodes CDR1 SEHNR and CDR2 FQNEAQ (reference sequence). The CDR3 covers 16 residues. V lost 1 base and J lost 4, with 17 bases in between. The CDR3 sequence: CASSLGAGTLGYEQYF. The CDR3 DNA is TGTGCCAGCAGCTTAGGTGCCGGGACGTTGGGATACGAGCAGTACTTC.

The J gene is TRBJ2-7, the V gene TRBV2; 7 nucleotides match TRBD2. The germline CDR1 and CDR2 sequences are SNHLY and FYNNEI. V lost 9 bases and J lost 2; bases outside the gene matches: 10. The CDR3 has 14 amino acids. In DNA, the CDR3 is TGTGCCAGTCGTTGGGGGGGGGACCCCTACGAGCAGTACTTC. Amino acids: CASRWGGDPYEQYF.

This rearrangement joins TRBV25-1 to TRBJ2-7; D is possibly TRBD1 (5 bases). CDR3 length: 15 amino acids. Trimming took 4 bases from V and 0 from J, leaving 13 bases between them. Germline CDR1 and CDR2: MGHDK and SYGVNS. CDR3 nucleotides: TGTGCCAGCAGTGCCCTACAGGAGTCCTCCTACGAGCAGTACTTC. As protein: CASSALQESSYEQYF.

As DNA, the CDR3 is TGTGCCGCCGGACTGACAGGGTTCCCAGATACGCAGTATTTT. Amino acid sequence: CAAGLTGFPDTQYF. The chain has TRBV27 and TRBJ2-3; TRBD1 matches at 7 bases. The CDR3 runs to 14 residues. Losses at the gene ends were 11 bases for V and 4 bases for J; bases not matched to a gene: 12. Germline V lookup: CDR1 MNHEY, CDR2 SMNVEV (reference sequence).

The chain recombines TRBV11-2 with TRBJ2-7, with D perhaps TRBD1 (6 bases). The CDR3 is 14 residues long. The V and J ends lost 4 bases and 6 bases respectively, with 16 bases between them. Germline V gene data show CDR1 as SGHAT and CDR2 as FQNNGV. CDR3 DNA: TGTGCCAGCAGCTCAATACAGGGTTCTAGCGAGCAGTACTTC. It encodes CASSSIQGSSEQYF.

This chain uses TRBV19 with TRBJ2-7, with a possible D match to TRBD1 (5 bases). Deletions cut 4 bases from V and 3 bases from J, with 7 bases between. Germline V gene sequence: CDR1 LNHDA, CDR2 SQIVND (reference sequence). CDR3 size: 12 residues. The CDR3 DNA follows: TGTGCCAGTAGTAAGGGGAACTACGAGCAGTACTTC. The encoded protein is CASSKGNYEQYF. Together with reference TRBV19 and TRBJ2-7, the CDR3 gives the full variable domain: DGGITQSPKYLFRKEGQNVTLSCEQNLNHDAMYWYRQDPGQGLRLIYYSQIVNDFQKGDIAEGYSVSREKKESFPLTVTSAQKNPTAFYLCASSKGNYEQYFGPGTRLTVT.

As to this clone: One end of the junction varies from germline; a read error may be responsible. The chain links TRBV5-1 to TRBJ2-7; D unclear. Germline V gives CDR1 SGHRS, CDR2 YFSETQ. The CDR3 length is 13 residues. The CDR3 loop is CASSLVARYEQYF. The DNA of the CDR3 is TGTGCCAGCAGCTTGGTGGCTCGCTACGAGCAGTACTTC.

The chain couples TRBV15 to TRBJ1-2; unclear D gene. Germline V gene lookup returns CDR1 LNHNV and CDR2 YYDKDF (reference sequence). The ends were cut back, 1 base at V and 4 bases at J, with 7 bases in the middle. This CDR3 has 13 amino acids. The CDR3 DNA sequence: TGTGCCACCAGCAGAGCCCCCTTCTATGGCTACACCTTC. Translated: CATSRAPFYGYTF. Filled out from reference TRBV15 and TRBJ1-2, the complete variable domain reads DAMVIQNPRYQVTQFGKPVTLSCSQTLNHNVMYWYQQKSSQAPKLLFHYYDKDFNNEADTPDNFQSRRPNTSFCFLDIRSPGLGDTAMYLCATSRAPFYGYTFGSGTRLTVV.